Shown below are 25 T cell receptor beta chains from a single sample sequenced in a study of CD8 T cells in Susac syndrome. An amount of RNA that ranged from roughly 0.45 to 1 ug was reverse transcribed with random hexamers. TCRdb reprocessed the immunoSEQ multiplex PCR reads with MiXCR, giving one entry per CDR3 protein. Here the sample spans roughly 140,000 distinct CDR3 sequences, about 94% being singletons. Sequencing was performed on CD8+ T cells from PBMCs. These TCRs come from a human donor with multiple sclerosis.

The genes are TRBV12-3 or TRBV12-4 and TRBJ2-3, with D hard to call. V lost 6 bases and J 3 bases, leaving 7 bases between the germline ends. The CDR3 runs to 12 residues. The chain's CDR3 is CASRTGTDTQYF. The CDR3 coding sequence is TGTGCCAGCAGAACTGGAACAGATACGCAGTATTTT.

The J gene is TRBJ1-1, the V gene TRBV29-1; no definite D call. CDR3 length: 11 amino acids. V lost 0 bases, J lost 6 bases, and 5 bases lay in between. Per germline, CDR1 SQVTM and CDR2 ANQGSEA. The CDR3 sequence: CSVEDASEAFF. CDR3 DNA sequence: TGCAGCGTTGAAGATGCCTCTGAAGCTTTCTTT.

The chain links TRBV2 to TRBJ2-7; D is ambiguous. V was cut by 4 bases and J by 5 bases, with 9 bases left in between. Germline V gene data show CDR1 as SNHLY and CDR2 as FYNNEI. The CDR3 spans 12 residues. The CDR3 protein is CASSGAPDEQYF. The CDR3 region has the DNA TGTGCCAGCAGTGGGGCCCCGGACGAGCAGTACTTC.

V is TRBV5-6 and J is TRBJ2-7; tentatively, D is TRBD2 (5 bases). Germline-derived CDR1 and CDR2 are SGHDT and YYEEEE. V was shortened by 3 bases and J by 4 bases, with 14 bases between the two germline ends. This CDR3 is 14 amino acids long. The CDR3 here is CASSWSERWYEQYF. CDR3 nucleotide sequence: TGTGCCAGCAGCTGGAGTGAGCGGTGGTACGAGCAGTACTTC.

In its sample, this clonotype was seen once. V gene TRBV28 combines with J gene TRBJ1-2; 8 bases are a match to TRBD1. V lost 10 bases, J lost 8 bases, and 6 bases stayed unmatched. The CDR3 sequence is 11 residues long. The germline CDR1 and CDR2 sequences are MDHEN and SYDVKM. CDR3 DNA sequence: TGTGCCACGATCACAGGGGGAGGCTACACCTTC. Its protein product is CATITGGGYTF.

J is TRBJ1-5 and V is TRBV3-1; D unclear. The CDR3 sequence is 13 residues long. The V and J ends lost 0 bases and 10 bases respectively, with 10 bases between them. Germline V CDR1 and CDR2: LGHDT, YNNKEL (reference sequence). CDR3 nucleotide sequence: TGTGCCAGCAGCCAAGAGGGATCTTTTCCCCAGCATTTT. Translation gives CASSQEGSFPQHF.

The CDR3 nucleotides are TGTGCCTGGAGTATGGGGAACACCGGGGAGCTGTTTTTT. Its translation is CAWSMGNTGELFF. The chain links TRBV30 to TRBJ2-2, with D unclear. V gave up 2 bases and J gave up 1 base, with 5 bases separating them. The CDR3 is made up of 13 amino acids. Looked up from germline, CDR1 is GTSNPN and CDR2 is SVGIG (reference sequence). Looking up the rest from reference TRBV30 and TRBJ2-2 gives the full variable domain: SQTIHQWPATLVQPVGSPLSLECTVEGTSNPNLYWYRQAAGRGLQLLFYSVGIGQISSEVPQNLSASRPQDRQFILSSKKLLLSDSGFYLCAWSMGNTGELFFGEGSRLTVL.

The V gene is TRBV27, the J gene TRBJ2-7; D unclear. Germline CDR1 MNHEY, CDR2 SMNVEV (reference sequence). The CDR3 has 12 residues. The V end lost 4 bases, the J end lost 0 bases, and 4 bases lay between the germline ends. CDR3: CASSWNSYEQYF. The CDR3 DNA reads as TGTGCCAGCAGTTGGAACTCCTACGAGCAGTACTTC.

The chain has TRBV7-9 and TRBJ1-6; 7 bases are a match to TRBD1. Germline assignment: CDR1 SEHNR and CDR2 FQNEAQ (reference sequence). Trimming cost V 6 bases and J 0 bases; bases outside gene matches: 11. The CDR3 length is 18 residues. The CDR3 sequence: CASRSGTATSSYNSPLHF. The CDR3, as DNA: TGTGCCAGCAGGTCCGGGACAGCCACGAGCTCCTATAATTCACCCCTCCACTTT.

The V and J genes are TRBV14 and TRBJ1-1, with D possibly TRBD1 on 6 matching bases. In germline, CDR1 is SGHDN, CDR2 FVKESK. V dropped 7 bases and J dropped 6 bases, with 15 bases sitting between them. This CDR3 has 13 residues. The CDR3 sequence is CASTQTGRAEAFF. Here the CDR3 DNA reads TGTGCCAGCACACAAACAGGGCGCGCTGAAGCTTTCTTT. The whole variable domain, filled in from reference TRBV14 and TRBJ1-1, reads EAGVTQFPSHSVIEKGQTVTLRCDPISGHDNLYWYRRVMGKEIKFLLHFVKESKQDESGMPNNRFLAERTGGTYSTLKVQPAELEDSGVYFCASTQTGRAEAFFGQGTRLTVV.

This clonotype was seen only once. This chain uses TRBV7-9 with TRBJ2-7; no clear D. Germline V lookup: CDR1 SEHNR, CDR2 FQNEAQ (reference sequence). Trimming shortened V by 8 bases and J by 3 bases, and 11 bases separated the two germline ends. The CDR3 has 12 residues. The CDR3 DNA sequence: TGTGCCAGCGGAAGCATCGTCTACGAGCAGTACTTC. Translation: CASGSIVYEQYF.

V usage is TRBV27 and J usage is TRBJ1-1; no clear D gene. The germline gives CDR1 MNHEY, CDR2 SMNVEV (reference sequence). V was cut by 10 bases and J by 0 bases, with 12 bases left in between. CDR3 length equals 13 residues. The CDR3 region is CATKVGLNTEAFF. The CDR3 region has the DNA TGTGCCACCAAGGTAGGGCTGAACACTGAAGCTTTCTTT.

The chain links TRBV7-8 to TRBJ2-1; 8 bases agree with TRBD1. Germline V gene lookup returns CDR1 SGHVS and CDR2 FQNEAQ. The J segment lost 8 bases and the V segment lost 8 bases, leaving 11 bases of the junction unmatched. The CDR3 extends over 14 amino acids. Written as DNA, the CDR3 is TGTGCCAGCGGAGAACGGGGACAGGTCCATGAGCAGTTCTTC. This codes for CASGERGQVHEQFF.

The V and J genes are TRBV12-3 or TRBV12-4 and TRBJ2-5, with D possibly being TRBD1 or TRBD2 (6 bases each). The CDR3 loop spans 13 amino acids. V dropped 3 bases and J dropped 5 bases, with 10 bases sitting between them. CDR3 bases: TGTGCCAGCAGTTTTACAGGGAGGGAGACCCAGTACTTC. Protein: CASSFTGRETQYF.

The chain has TRBV3-1 and TRBJ2-7, with D perhaps TRBD1 or TRBD2 (6 bases each). V shed 4 bases and J shed 1 base, with 14 bases lying between them. CDR1 LGHDT and CDR2 YNNKEL come from the germline V gene (reference sequence). The CDR3 runs 15 residues. The CDR3 here is CASSPGARRSYEQYF. DNA for the CDR3: TGTGCCAGCAGCCCGGGGGCTAGACGTTCCTACGAGCAGTACTTC.

This clonotype was seen a handful of times. The chain employs TRBV12-3 or TRBV12-4 and TRBJ2-7; D not resolved. This CDR3 region has 13 residues. V was clipped by 0 bases and J by 2 bases, with 5 bases between them. The CDR3 protein is CASSLAGPYEQYF. The DNA of the CDR3 is TGTGCCAGCAGTTTAGCGGGCCCCTACGAGCAGTACTTC.

The chain recombines TRBV6-6 with TRBJ2-7; D may be TRBD2 (7 bases). Deletions cut 0 bases from V and 7 bases from J, with 13 bases between. In germline, CDR1 is MNHNY, CDR2 SVGAGI (reference sequence). The CDR3 has 14 amino acids. CDR3: CASSYSGGGREQYF. CDR3 nucleotide sequence: TGTGCCAGCAGTTACTCTGGGGGGGGGCGTGAGCAGTACTTC.

This rearrangement joins TRBV15 to TRBJ1-1; D ambiguous. Trimming cost V 5 bases and J 1 base, with 8 bases left between them. From germline, CDR1 is LNHNV and CDR2 YYDKDF (reference sequence). The CDR3 extends over 13 amino acids. The CDR3 DNA is TGTGCCACCAGCGGAGGCGGGAACACTGAAGCTTTCTTT. It translates to CATSGGGNTEAFF.

V and J are TRBV27 and TRBJ2-1, with unresolved D. The CDR3 runs 13 residues. The V and J ends lost 2 bases and 4 bases respectively, with 6 bases between them. Germline V gene sequence: CDR1 MNHEY, CDR2 SMNVEV (reference sequence). The CDR3 protein is CASSLGGYNEQFF. In DNA form, the CDR3 reads TGTGCCAGCAGTTTAGGCGGTTACAATGAGCAGTTCTTC.

The chain uses TRBV27 and TRBJ1-5; D unresolved. Trimming stripped 4 bases from V and 4 bases from J, with 8 bases between. The CDR3 totals 13 residues. CDR1 MNHEY and CDR2 SMNVEV come from the germline V gene (reference sequence). CDR3 residues: CASSSDPNQPQHF. In nucleotides, the CDR3 is TGTGCCAGCAGTTCAGACCCTAATCAGCCCCAGCATTTT.

The CDR3 loop is CASSLDLGNTIYF. The CDR3 nucleotides read TGTGCCAGCAGCTTGGATCTGGGAAACACCATATATTTT. The rearrangement links TRBV13 to TRBJ1-3; D is unresolved. Trimming stripped 3 bases from V and 4 bases from J, with 7 bases between. The germline V gene has CDR1 PRHDT and CDR2 FYEKMQ (reference sequence). This CDR3 comprises 13 residues.

The chain joins TRBV9 to TRBJ1-6; 7 bases match TRBD1. The J segment lost 6 bases and the V segment lost 4 bases, leaving 16 bases of the junction unmatched. Germline CDR1 reads SGDLS; CDR2 reads YYNGEE. The CDR3 runs to 18 residues. DNA of the CDR3: TGTGCCAGCAGCCCCAGGGATAGGTCTGACAGGGTTAATTCACCCCTCCACTTT. This codes for CASSPRDRSDRVNSPLHF.

This clonotype was seen only a few times. This rearrangement joins TRBV27 to TRBJ1-2; 9 bases are shared with TRBD1. V shed 5 bases, J shed 2 bases, and the junction held 3 bases outside the gene matches. This CDR3 has 14 residues. Germline CDR1 is MNHEY and CDR2 is SMNVEV (reference sequence). CDR3 sequence reads: CASSPGQGNYGYTF. CDR3 sequence (DNA): TGTGCCAGCAGTCCGGGACAGGGCAACTATGGCTACACCTTC.

The DNA for the CDR3 is TGTGCCAGCAGCCCTATCCCGACTAGCGGAACAGATACGCAGTATTTT. It translates to CASSPIPTSGTDTQYF. The chain recombines TRBV27 with TRBJ2-3; TRBD2 aligns across 9 bases. V shed 6 bases and J 3 bases; nucleotides not matched to a gene: 10. CDR3 length equals 16 residues. The germline V gene encodes CDR1 MNHEY and CDR2 SMNVEV (reference sequence).

The CDR3 sequence is CAISERDAGAYEQYF. The CDR3, as DNA: TGTGCCATCAGTGAAAGGGACGCTGGAGCCTACGAGCAGTACTTC. The V gene is TRBV10-3, the J gene TRBJ2-7; D assignment may be TRBD1 or TRBD2 (5 bases each). Germline lookup yields CDR1 ENHRY and CDR2 SYGVKD. The CDR3 spans 15 residues. The V end lost 3 bases, the J end lost 2 bases, and 14 bases lay between the germline ends.